This is a list of T cell receptor beta chains from one sample in a study of T cell repertoires in aging, cancer and after chemotherapy. Each CDR3 protein is one row after TCRdb ran MiXCR on the multiplex PCR reads. Of around 12,000 distinct CDR3 sequences listed, approximately 25% are singletons. The sequenced sample was blood. These receptors were obtained from a human donor in good health. The conserved cysteine and the conserved F or W are not part of the CDR3 here. The order of the fields is V gene, J gene, CDR3 protein.

>TRBV4-1|TRBJ2-1
ASSPTLSSYNEQF
>TRBV25-1|TRBJ1-4
ASSEWWAANEKLF
>TRBV27|TRBJ1-6
ASSFIGRSNSPLH
>TRBV12-3/TRBV12-4|TRBJ1-2
ASSAAVRKTNYGYT
>TRBV6-2/TRBV6-3|TRBJ2-3
ASRSGLAGGRTDTQY
>TRBV27|TRBJ1-2
ASSLASSGAWGYT
>TRBV28|TRBJ1-5
ASRPKGISLNQPQH
>TRBV24-1|TRBJ2-3
ATQGGNPKQDTQY
>TRBV18|TRBJ2-3
ASSGGPKSALDTQY
>TRBV25-1|TRBJ2-3
ASSEYQWETDTQY
>TRBV27|TRBJ2-1
ASSLAGPSYNEQF
>TRBV5-1|TRBJ1-5
ASSLGPGQGYQPQH
>TRBV7-9|TRBJ2-6
ASSLRSRGPGANVLT
>TRBV27|TRBJ2-7
ASSLARGPYEQY
>TRBV12-5|TRBJ1-3
ASGLVGRVDTIY
>TRBV6-5|TRBJ1-6
ASTLQAGQYNSPLH
>TRBV20-1|TRBJ2-3
SARAGDATDTQY
>TRBV20-1|TRBJ1-5
SARFGGSGTVPQH
>TRBV30|TRBJ2-3
AIQIARPRSTDTQY
>TRBV30|TRBJ1-6
ARGQGYNSPLH
>TRBV6-5|TRBJ1-1
ASSWRMNTEAF
>TRBV12-3/TRBV12-4|TRBJ2-1
ASSPGDGEQF
>TRBV6-5|TRBJ2-1
ASMARGRNEQF
>TRBV19|TRBJ1-5
ASSIYVSNHPQH
>TRBV5-4|TRBJ2-3
ASSLLGAGRTDTQY
>TRBV5-1|TRBJ2-7
ASSSPGRGATYEQY
>TRBV5-6|TRBJ2-2
ASSLAGPGELF
>TRBV6-5|TRBJ2-4
ASSLTGGFGAKNIQY
>TRBV11-2|TRBJ2-5
ASSLDWGTQY
>TRBV18|TRBJ2-7
ASSRGPSVYEQY